Each of the 17 T cell receptor beta chains below was sequenced from the same sample in a study of shared clonotypes between healthy human individuals. Generated by immunoSEQ multiplex PCR, the TCRdb table keeps only in-frame clones and is missing some. The sample carries about 480,000 clones, less than 85% recorded once. Sequenced sample: PBMCs. All receptors derive from a woman aged 40 to 55 in good health. Some clones in this sample may be carry-over from other donors' samples.

The chain couples TRBV27 to TRBJ2-7, with 10 bases aligning to TRBD2. Trimming cost V 3 bases and J 6 bases; bases outside gene matches: 14. Germline CDR1 MNHEY, CDR2 SMNVEV (reference sequence). The CDR3 has 17 residues. The CDR3 protein is CASSFALAGGDAVEQYF. CDR3 in DNA: TGTGCCAGCAGTTTCGCATTAGCGGGAGGAGATGCGGTCGAGCAGTACTTC.

The CDR3 DNA is TGTGCCAGTAGTGGGACAGGGAATCAGCCCCAGCATTTT. It yields the protein CASSGTGNQPQHF. The chain links TRBV19 to TRBJ1-5, with TRBD1 matching over 9 bases. The germline V gene encodes CDR1 LNHDA and CDR2 SQIVND (reference sequence). The CDR3 loop spans 13 amino acids. J lost 4 bases, V lost 5 bases, and 0 bases had no gene match.

This clone was seen a handful of times. The chain carries TRBV6-1 and TRBJ1-2, with TRBD1 matching 7 bases. Germline V CDR1 and CDR2: MNHNS, SASEGT. Trimming removed 6 bases from V and 6 bases from J; junction bases left unmatched: 7. CDR3 length equals 13 residues. The CDR3 sequence: CASRHYGTDGYTF. CDR3 DNA: TGTGCCAGCAGACACTACGGGACAGATGGCTACACCTTC.

This chain links TRBV6-6 with TRBJ2-3; 7 bases match TRBD2. This CDR3 spans 13 amino acids. Trimming took 6 bases from V and 11 from J; bases not matched to a gene: 11. Germline V gives CDR1 MNHNY, CDR2 SVGAGI (reference sequence). For the CDR3, the DNA is TGTGCCAGCAGCTCGGCGAGGGGCGGGGGGCAGTATTTT. Its translation is CASSSARGGGQYF.

The chain uses TRBV18 and TRBJ2-2, with D possibly being TRBD1 (6 bases). CDR3 length: 17 amino acids. CDR1 is KGHSH, CDR2 LQKENI, per germline. V lost 4 bases and J lost 3, with 18 bases in between. The CDR3 protein is CASSQSRSGVDTGELFF. CDR3 coding DNA: TGTGCCAGCTCACAGTCAAGGTCAGGGGTCGACACCGGGGAGCTGTTTTTT.

In this sample, this clone turned up a few times. V is TRBV5-1 and J is TRBJ1-5, with D unclear. Germline V gene data show CDR1 as SGHRS and CDR2 as YFSETQ. The CDR3 contains 14 residues. Trimming took off 0 bases at V and 0 bases at J, with 4 bases between the two ends. CDR3 sequence (DNA): TGCGCCAGCAGCTTGGGTTATAGCAATCAGCCCCAGCATTTT. Its translation: CASSLGYSNQPQHF.

The chain employs TRBV2 and TRBJ2-3; D gene unclear. Trimming removed 2 bases from V and 5 bases from J, with 8 bases in between. The germline CDR1 and CDR2 sequences are SNHLY and FYNNEI. This CDR3 comprises 13 residues. The CDR3 DNA follows: TGTGCCAGCAGTGAAATCACGGAAGATACGCAGTATTTT. Protein sequence: CASSEITEDTQYF.

The genes are TRBV28 and TRBJ2-3; D unclear. The germline V gene has CDR1 MDHEN and CDR2 SYDVKM. Trimming left V 2 bases short and J 2 bases short, with 14 bases between. The CDR3 contains 16 residues. The DNA of the CDR3 is TGTGCCAGCAGTTTAGGTGTTGGCAGGTACACAGATACGCAGTATTTT. It specifies CASSLGVGRYTDTQYF.

The chain has TRBV2 and TRBJ2-1; 8 bases agree with TRBD2. V shed 4 bases and J 4 bases; nucleotides not matched to a gene: 12. The V gene's germline CDR1 is SNHLY and CDR2 FYNNEI. The CDR3 totals 17 residues. As DNA, the CDR3 is TGTGCCAGCAGTGGGGGACTAGGCATGGGACTGTACAATGAGCAGTTCTTC. Residues: CASSGGLGMGLYNEQFF.

The chain joins TRBV27 to TRBJ2-7, with a tentative D call TRBD1 (5 bases). V lost 5 bases, J lost 6 bases, and 14 bases lay in between. CDR1 is MNHEY, CDR2 SMNVEV, per germline (reference sequence). The CDR3 is 13 amino acids. Written as DNA, the CDR3 is TGTGCCAGCAGTCCGACGCAAAGGGGCGAGCAGTACTTC. It is translated as CASSPTQRGEQYF.

This rearrangement joins TRBV5-6 to TRBJ2-3, with D possibly called TRBD1 or TRBD2 (6 bases each). V was shortened by 4 bases and J by 2 bases, with 23 bases between the two germline ends. The CDR3 is made up of 18 amino acids. Per germline, CDR1 SGHDT and CDR2 YYEEEE. The CDR3 region is CASSTPGAVSRATDTQYF. The DNA of the CDR3 is TGTGCCAGCAGCACGCCGGGGGCGGTGAGCAGGGCCACAGATACGCAGTATTTT.

The chain has TRBV18 and TRBJ1-1, with D unresolved. The germline V gene has CDR1 KGHSH and CDR2 LQKENI. The CDR3 contains 13 residues. The ends were cut back, 0 bases at V and 8 bases at J, with 10 bases in the middle. The CDR3 DNA reads as TGTGCCAGCTCACCACCGTCGGAGCTCGAAGCTTTCTTT. Translated: CASSPPSELEAFF.

This chain's CDR3 is CASSSGQGVNTEAFF. For the CDR3, the DNA is TGTGCCAGCAGTTCAGGACAGGGGGTGAACACTGAAGCTTTCTTT. The chain employs TRBV6-5 and TRBJ1-1; 10 nucleotides align to TRBD1. The CDR3 is made up of 15 amino acids. V was clipped by 4 bases and J by 0 bases; unmatched bases: 2. CDR1 is MNHEY and CDR2 is SVGAGI in the germline V gene.

This chain joins TRBV28 and TRBJ2-7; 8 bases map to TRBD1. This CDR3 spans 14 amino acids. J lost 3 bases, V lost 6 bases, and 7 bases had no gene match. Germline V gives CDR1 MDHEN, CDR2 SYDVKM. CDR3 DNA sequence: TGTGCCAGCAGGCAGGACAGGGAGTTCTACGAGCAGTACTTC. Its protein is CASRQDREFYEQYF.

V is TRBV7-2 and J is TRBJ1-6; the D gene is possibly TRBD1 (5 bases). V lost 1 base to trimming and J lost 9 bases, with 13 bases between them. The CDR3 is made up of 15 amino acids. In germline, CDR1 is SGHTA, CDR2 FQGNSA. The CDR3 sequence: CASSLGIRATSPLHF. The CDR3 bases are TGTGCCAGCAGCTTAGGGATCAGGGCGACTTCACCCCTCCACTTT.

The chain combines TRBV11-2 with TRBJ1-2; D gene ambiguous. Germline CDR1 SGHAT, CDR2 FQNNGV. The length of the CDR3 is 16 residues. V lost 4 bases and J 5 bases, leaving 20 bases between the germline ends. The CDR3 sequence is CASSSPRVGSGYGYTF. The CDR3 bases are TGTGCCAGCAGCTCCCCAAGAGTGGGTTCGGGTTATGGCTACACCTTC.

The chain is built from TRBV29-1 and TRBJ2-7, with D possibly matching TRBD2 (5 bases). Trimming took 4 bases from V and 3 from J, leaving 10 bases between them. The CDR3 sequence is 12 residues long. Germline V gene sequence: CDR1 SQVTM, CDR2 ANQGSEA. CDR3 protein: CSVASGFYEQYF. The CDR3 DNA reads as TGCAGCGTTGCATCGGGATTCTACGAGCAGTACTTC.